These 12 T cell receptor beta chains were sequenced from one sample in a study of T cells in Graves' hyperthyroidism and ophthalmopathy. The investigators amplified TCR beta CDR3 regions from RNA transcripts. HTBI primers were the set used in a first-round RT-PCR of the TCR CDR3. TCRdb reprocessed the multiplex PCR reads with MiXCR, giving one entry per CDR3 protein. The table lists almost 600,000 distinct CDR3 sequences, about 45% of them singletons, with more than 7% in the top ten. The sample consisted of peripheral blood or thyroid tissue (not recorded which). The receptor set was obtained from a woman aged 18-29 years with Graves' hyperthyroidism.

This chain joins TRBV4-1 and TRBJ2-7, with 9 bases identical to TRBD1. The CDR3 totals 17 residues. Trimming took 0 bases from V and 5 from J; bases not matched to a gene: 11. CDR1 MGHRA and CDR2 YSYEKL come from the germline V gene. CDR3 sequence (DNA): TGCGCCAGCAGCCAAGATCTTGCGACAGGGGGTTTCAACGAGCAGTACTTC. It is translated as CASSQDLATGGFNEQYF.

The chain has TRBV7-9 and TRBJ1-2, with D unclear. CDR3 length: 14 amino acids. V gave up 3 bases and J gave up 0 bases, with 8 bases separating them. CDR1 is SEHNR, CDR2 FQNEAQ, per germline (reference sequence). The CDR3 here is CASSFGRTNYGYTF. CDR3 nucleotide sequence: TGTGCCAGCAGCTTCGGACGGACTAACTATGGCTACACCTTC.

This clonotype is categorized as medium-sized. This rearrangement joins TRBV2 to TRBJ2-5; 11 nucleotides agree with TRBD2. The CDR3 runs to 15 residues. The V gene end was trimmed by 4 bases and the J gene end by 2 bases; junction bases not matched to a gene: 3. Germline V gene lookup returns CDR1 SNHLY and CDR2 FYNNEI. CDR3: CASSVGLAGQETQYF. DNA for the CDR3: TGTGCCAGCAGTGTTGGACTAGCGGGTCAAGAGACCCAGTACTTC.

This clonotype was found many times. The genes are TRBV12-3 or TRBV12-4 and TRBJ2-2; 12 bases match TRBD2. This CDR3 comprises 18 residues. V shed 6 bases, J shed 3 bases, and the junction held 11 bases outside the gene matches. DNA for the CDR3: TGTGCCAGCAGCCTAGGGACTAGCGGGTTCGGTTACACCGGGGAGCTGTTTTTT. Amino acid sequence: CASSLGTSGFGYTGELFF.

Remarks on this clonotype: The junction shows a germline mismatch at one end, possibly a read error. The DNA for the CDR3 is TGCGCCAGCAGCCAAGATTATCTAGCGGGAGAAGAGACCCAGTACTTC. Protein product: CASSQDYLAGEETQYF. The rearrangement joins TRBV7-2 to TRBJ2-5; 10 nucleotides line up with TRBD2. CDR1 and CDR2 from the germline V gene are SGHTA and FQGNSA. The CDR3 runs 16 residues.

The sample holds many counts of this clonotype. The chain has TRBV20-1 and TRBJ1-4; D is uncertain. CDR3 size: 13 residues. V was cut by 5 bases and J by 6 bases, with 13 bases left in between. Germline V gene sequence: CDR1 DFQATT, CDR2 SNEGSKA (reference sequence). The CDR3 reads CSAEGRGHEKLFF. CDR3 DNA sequence: TGCAGTGCTGAAGGACGCGGACATGAAAAACTGTTTTTT.

This clonotype was seen once. CDR3: CASSYGGGTNTEAFF. CDR3 sequence (DNA): TGTGCCAGCAGTTACGGGGGGGGGACGAACACTGAAGCTTTCTTT. V usage is TRBV6-2 or TRBV6-3 and J usage is TRBJ1-1, with a tentative D call TRBD1 (5 bases). The CDR3 is made up of 15 amino acids. Germline values: CDR1 MNHEY, CDR2 SVGEGT. The V gene lost 2 bases and the J gene lost 1 base, with 11 bases spanning the gap.

Ten or more counts support this clonotype. As DNA, the CDR3 is TGCAGCGTTGACAGGGGTGGAGATACGCAGTATTTT. Translating gives CSVDRGGDTQYF. The chain combines TRBV29-1 with TRBJ2-5; perhaps TRBD1 as D (6 bases). Matching the DNA end better, TRBJ2-3 makes the J call doubtful. This CDR3 has 12 amino acids. Germline assignment: CDR1 SQVTM and CDR2 ANQGSEA.

The chain is built from TRBV5-4 and TRBJ1-4, with TRBD1 matching over 9 bases. This CDR3 is 13 amino acids long. Trimming took 7 bases from V and 6 from J; bases not matched to a gene: 4. Germline loops: CDR1 SGHNT, CDR2 YYREEE (reference sequence). The CDR3 sequence is CASLRQGDEKLFF. DNA of the CDR3: TGTGCCAGCCTACGACAGGGGGATGAAAAACTGTTTTTT.

In its sample, this clonotype was seen many times. The chain carries TRBV9 and TRBJ1-1; D call uncertain. The CDR3 sequence is 13 residues long. Germline V gene lookup returns CDR1 SGDLS and CDR2 YYNGEE. Trimming pared 1 base from V and 6 bases from J, leaving 10 bases between. CDR3 protein: CASSVLPRAEAFF. For the CDR3, the DNA is TGTGCCAGCAGCGTACTGCCGCGAGCTGAAGCTTTCTTT.

The chain has TRBV27 and TRBJ1-2, with 10 bases lining up with TRBD1. This CDR3 comprises 15 residues. V gave up 3 bases and J gave up 4 bases; unmatched junction bases: 5. Germline V lookup: CDR1 MNHEY, CDR2 SMNVEV (reference sequence). The DNA of the CDR3 is TGTGCCAGCAGTTTCGGACAGGGGGATATCTATGGCTACACCTTC. Translating gives CASSFGQGDIYGYTF.

This clonotype was picked up many times. The V call is TRBV6-1, the J call TRBJ2-2; D unclear. The CDR3 spans 11 residues. Trimming took off 4 bases at V and 6 bases at J, with 3 bases between the two ends. Germline V gene sequence: CDR1 MNHNS, CDR2 SASEGT. CDR3 in amino acids: CASSVPGELFF. Written as DNA, the CDR3 is TGTGCCAGCAGTGTCCCCGGGGAGCTGTTTTTT.